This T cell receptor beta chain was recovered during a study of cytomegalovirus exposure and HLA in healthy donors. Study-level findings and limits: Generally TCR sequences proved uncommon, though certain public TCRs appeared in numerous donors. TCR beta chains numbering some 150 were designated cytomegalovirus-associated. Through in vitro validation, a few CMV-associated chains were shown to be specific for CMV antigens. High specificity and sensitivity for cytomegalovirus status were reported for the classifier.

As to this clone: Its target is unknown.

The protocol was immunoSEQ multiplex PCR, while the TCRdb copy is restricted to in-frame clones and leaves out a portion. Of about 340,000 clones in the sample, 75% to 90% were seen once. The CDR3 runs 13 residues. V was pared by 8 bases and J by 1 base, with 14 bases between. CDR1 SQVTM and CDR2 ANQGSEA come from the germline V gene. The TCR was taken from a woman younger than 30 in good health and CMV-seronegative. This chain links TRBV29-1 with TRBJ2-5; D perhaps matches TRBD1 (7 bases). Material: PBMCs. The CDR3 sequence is CSSQGRFQETQYF. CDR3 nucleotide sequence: TGCAGCTCACAGGGGAGGTTCCAAGAGACCCAGTACTTC.